Listed below are T cell receptor beta chains from one sample, sequenced in a study of cytomegalovirus exposure and HLA in healthy donors. Generated by immunoSEQ multiplex PCR, the TCRdb table keeps only in-frame clones and is missing some. Of fewer than 200,000 clones detected, approximately 79% appear once; the ten largest clones hold approximately 7.1%. Sequencing used PBMCs. The receptors here all came from a man aged 40-49 years in good health and CMV-seropositive. Both conserved end residues are part of each CDR3.

j_call | v_call | cdr3_aa
TRBJ1-6 | TRBV30 | CAWNTGMRGSPLHF
TRBJ1-2 | TRBV2 | CASSSRGASYGYTF
TRBJ2-7 | TRBV7-9 | CSSSWGGVREQYF
TRBJ2-2 | TRBV7-7 | CASSSGREGTGELFF
TRBJ1-2 | TRBV28 | CASTPRGYGYTF
TRBJ2-3 | TRBV6-1 | CASRVTGGADTQYF
TRBJ2-3 | TRBV5-4 | CASSPVGLGFTDTQYF
TRBJ1-2 | TRBV5-1 | CASSTRQGRGYTF
TRBJ1-1 | TRBV6-5 | CASSYGSTEAFF
TRBJ1-3 | TRBV4-1 | CASSQFHLGQSGNTIYF
TRBJ2-7 | TRBV5-6 | CASSLGQGWYEQYF
TRBJ2-7 | TRBV5-8 | CASSLAGRGNEQYF
TRBJ2-6 | TRBV6-5 | CATLRASGANVLTF
TRBJ2-7 | TRBV18 | CASSPTSREPQQYF
TRBJ2-3 | TRBV10-3 | CAISDGLAGVADTQYF
TRBJ1-2 | TRBV6-1 | CASSSDRDYGYTF
TRBJ1-2 | TRBV5-1 | CASTPGGENNGYTF
TRBJ2-7 | TRBV4-3 | CASSQDVGVHREQYF
TRBJ2-1 | TRBV6-5 | CASSYRESYNEQFF
TRBJ2-1 | TRBV9 | CASSVATGTSGGRNEQFF
TRBJ2-4 | TRBV30 | CAWSSSENIQYF
TRBJ2-7 | TRBV5-1 | CASSFKHGRVNEQYF
TRBJ1-1 | TRBV5-4 | CASREGQQNTEAFF
TRBJ1-4 | TRBV10-2 | CASSERGQAEKLFF
TRBJ1-5 | TRBV5-1 | CASSLGGQSSNQPQHF
NA | TRBV5-4 | CASSLAKGQAYEQYF
TRBJ2-7 | TRBV2 | CASSVTRASYEQYF
TRBJ2-3 | TRBV6-1 | CASSSAGLNEDTQYF
TRBJ1-2 | TRBV28 | CASTLGREDGYTF
TRBJ1-2 | TRBV27 | CASSPRGFYGYTF
TRBJ1-6 | TRBV5-1 | CASSLGTTRGRNSPLHF
TRBJ2-1 | TRBV19 | CASSRAVTSSYNEQFF
TRBJ1-5 | TRBV7-2 | CASSPIGVSALRPQHF
TRBJ2-7 | TRBV6-1 | CASALAGVHSYEQYF
TRBJ2-3 | TRBV5-5 | CASSLQGWDTDTQYF
TRBJ1-1 | TRBV9 | CASSVVVSETTEAFF
TRBJ1-5 | TRBV5-5 | CASSSPGDSNQPQHF
TRBJ1-5 | TRBV23-1 | CASYSGSNLNQPQHF
TRBJ2-3 | TRBV5-1 | CASSFGGAGDTQYF
TRBJ2-4 | TRBV4-1 | CASSQVNRGPKNIQYF
TRBJ2-7 | TRBV6-6 | CASSLLERQGRYEQYF
TRBJ1-1 | TRBV9 | CASSVGNIMNTEAFF
TRBJ2-6 | TRBV9 | CASSPRPSGANVLTF
TRBJ1-1 | TRBV7-9 | CASSPQGQPNTEAFF
TRBJ1-5 | TRBV7-9 | CASSYSTGVGNQPQHF
TRBJ1-5 | TRBV19 | CASSGTGGGNQPQHF
TRBJ1-5 | TRBV19 | CASSIDRGKQPQHF
TRBJ1-1 | TRBV10-3 | CAIREGTGRRAFF
TRBJ2-7 | TRBV27 | CASSAPGLAVRNEQYF
TRBJ1-4 | TRBV29-1 | CSVEDFGTGGEKLFF